The 22 T cell receptor beta chains below come from one sample, sequenced in a study of neurological immune-mediated disorders. TCRdb used MiXCR to reprocess the 5' RACE reads, holding one entry per CDR3 protein. Of tens of thousands of distinct CDR3 sequences listed, 2.5% to 3% were seen once; the top ten hold around 1.1%. The sample consisted of PBMCs. The source of these receptors is a woman in her twenties or thirties with multiple sclerosis.

This clonotype occurred many times. The chain combines TRBV12-3 or TRBV12-4 with TRBJ2-1; TRBD2 is a possible D gene (5 bases). This CDR3 has 14 residues. The germline V and J ends were trimmed by 0 bases and 8 bases, with 11 bases remaining between them. In nucleotides, the CDR3 is TGTGCCAGCAGTTTAGCTATAGCGTGGGATGAGCAGTTCTTC. Translated: CASSLAIAWDEQFF.

This clonotype was recorded many times. The rearrangement links TRBV7-2 to TRBJ2-1, with 8 bases aligning to TRBD1. V lost 5 bases and J lost 1; bases outside the gene matches: 4. CDR1 is SGHTA, CDR2 FQGNSA, per germline. The CDR3 contains 15 residues. The CDR3 bases are TGTGCCAGCAGCCCAGACAGGGGATCCTACAATGAGCAGTTCTTC. Translating gives CASSPDRGSYNEQFF.

This clonotype was found many times. CDR3 region: CASSLGTEETQYF. CDR3 DNA sequence: TGTGCCAGCAGCCTCGGGACAGAAGAGACCCAGTACTTC. J is TRBJ2-5 and V is TRBV7-3; TRBD1 agrees at 7 bases. Germline CDR1 and CDR2: SGHTA and FQGTGA. V shed 5 bases, J shed 3 bases, and the junction held 3 bases outside the gene matches. This CDR3 contains 13 residues.

In its sample, this clonotype was seen many times. The rearrangement joins TRBV21-1 to TRBJ1-5; the table assigns TRBD1, which was not confirmed against the DNA. TRBV21-1 constitutes a pseudogene. The CDR3 totals 14 residues. In DNA form, the CDR3 reads TGTGCCGCAGGCGGGACAGAGTGCAATCAGCCCCAGCATTTT. Its translation: CAAGGTECNQPQHF.

This clonotype was observed at least ten times. V gene TRBV5-1 combines with J gene TRBJ2-1; D is possibly TRBD2 (6 bases). The germline V gene encodes CDR1 SGHRS and CDR2 YFSETQ. This CDR3 has 17 amino acids. V was clipped by 0 bases and J by 5 bases, with 18 bases between them. The DNA of the CDR3 is TGCGCCAGCAGCTTGGCCCCCCTGGGGGAGGCCGACAATGAGCAGTTCTTC. Protein: CASSLAPLGEADNEQFF. The whole variable domain, filled in from reference TRBV5-1 and TRBJ2-1, reads KAGVTQTPRYLIKTRGQQVTLSCSPISGHRSVSWYQQTPGQGLQFLFEYFSETQRNKGNFPGRFSGRQFSNSRSEMNVSTLELGDSALYLCASSLAPLGEADNEQFFGPGTRLTVL.

This clonotype was seen ten or more times. CDR3 amino acids: CASSRDSSYEQYF. CDR3 DNA: TGTGCCAGCAGTCGGGACAGCTCCTACGAGCAGTACTTC. The chain carries TRBV27 and TRBJ2-7; 7 bases are shared with TRBD1. The V and J ends lost 5 bases and 0 bases, in that order; junction bases with no gene match: 1. From germline, CDR1 is MNHEY and CDR2 SMNVEV (reference sequence). The CDR3 contains 13 residues.

This clonotype occurred many times. The chain carries TRBV27 and TRBJ1-5; possible D gene TRBD1, 5 bases. Trimming stripped 6 bases from V and 7 bases from J, with 13 bases between. Germline loops: CDR1 MNHEY, CDR2 SMNVEV (reference sequence). This CDR3 is 13 amino acids long. The CDR3 loop is CASRAGLVQPQHF. CDR3 bases: TGTGCCAGCAGAGCAGGGCTCGTACAGCCCCAGCATTTT.

The table lists this clonotype with many counts. This sequence joins TRBV7-2 and TRBJ1-6; a possible D gene is TRBD1 (5 bases). V was cut by 1 base and J by 7 bases, with 11 bases left in between. Germline-derived CDR1 and CDR2 are SGHTA and FQGNSA. CDR3 size: 15 residues. CDR3 region: CASSLERGANSPLHF. The CDR3 DNA sequence: TGTGCCAGCAGCTTAGAGAGGGGAGCCAATTCACCCCTCCACTTT.

This clonotype was observed many times. Here the CDR3 reads CASSIRTEPIGTEAFF. CDR3 nucleotide sequence: TGTGCCAGCAGCATTCGGACCGAACCGATAGGGACTGAAGCTTTCTTT. The J gene is TRBJ1-1, the V gene TRBV7-2; D remains ambiguous. The V and J ends lost 5 bases and 5 bases respectively, with 21 bases between them. CDR3 length equals 16 residues. Looked up from germline, CDR1 is SGHTA and CDR2 is FQGNSA.

The sample holds many counts of this clonotype. This chain joins TRBV20-1 and TRBJ2-1; TRBD2 matches 7 bases. CDR3 length equals 16 residues. Germline lookup yields CDR1 DFQATT and CDR2 SNEGSKA (reference sequence). V was pared by 5 bases and J by 0 bases, with 10 bases of the junction left unmatched. The CDR3 bases are TGCAGTGCTCCCATGTGGGGGGGAGCCTCCTACAATGAGCAGTTCTTC. This sequence encodes CSAPMWGGASYNEQFF.

This clonotype was detected ten times or more. V usage is TRBV28 and J usage is TRBJ2-1, with 7 nucleotides matching TRBD1. The CDR3 covers 14 residues. The J segment lost 3 bases and the V segment lost 10 bases, leaving 9 bases of the junction unmatched. Germline assignment: CDR1 MDHEN and CDR2 SYDVKM. In nucleotides, the CDR3 is TGTGCCACCGAGACAGGGTCGAGCTACAATGAGCAGTTCTTC. It yields the protein CATETGSSYNEQFF. The variable domain in full, with the rest retrieved from reference TRBV28 and TRBJ2-1, is DVKVTQSSRYLVKRTGEKVFLECVQDMDHENMFWYRQDPGLGLRLIYFSYDVKMKEKGDIPEGYSVSREKKERFSLILESASTNQTSMYLCATETGSSYNEQFFGPGTRLTVL.

This clonotype was found many times. This chain connects TRBV20-1 to TRBJ2-7; TRBD2 aligns across 10 bases. The germline V gene has CDR1 DFQATT and CDR2 SNEGSKA (reference sequence). With V trimmed by 7 bases and J by 1 base, 4 bases remained unmatched. There are 13 residues in the CDR3. The CDR3 here is CSVAGGRSYEQYF. The CDR3 DNA is TGCAGTGTAGCGGGAGGCCGATCCTACGAGCAGTACTTC.

The table lists this clonotype with many counts. The chain carries TRBV20-1 and TRBJ2-1, with 8 bases lining up with TRBD1. CDR3 size: 13 residues. From germline, CDR1 is DFQATT and CDR2 SNEGSKA (reference sequence). Unmatched junction bases numbered 2, after V lost 1 base and J lost 6 bases. CDR3 nucleotides: TGCAGTGCTAGAGGCAGGGGGCTCAATGAGCAGTTCTTC. The encoded protein is CSARGRGLNEQFF.

This clonotype was recorded many times. The rearrangement uses TRBV9 and TRBJ2-2; 7 bases are shared with TRBD1. CDR1 is SGDLS and CDR2 is YYNGEE in the germline V gene. Germline trimming cut 6 bases from V and 6 bases from J; bases unmatched to any gene: 5. There are 13 residues in the CDR3. The CDR3 nucleotides are TGTGCCAGCACGGGGACAGTGGCCGGGGAGCTGTTTTTT. Translated: CASTGTVAGELFF.

This clonotype was counted ten times or more. V is TRBV7-9 and J is TRBJ1-5; TRBD1 agrees at 9 bases. This CDR3 comprises 16 residues. The V segment lost 1 base and the J segment 3 bases; nucleotides outside the gene matches: 4. From germline, CDR1 is SEHNR and CDR2 FQNEAQ (reference sequence). CDR3 nucleotide sequence: TGTGCCAGCAGCTTAGGACAGGGGGTGGTCAATCAGCCCCAGCATTTT. Translating gives CASSLGQGVVNQPQHF.

In its sample, this clonotype was seen many times. The gene calls are TRBV7-2 and TRBJ1-1; D is uncertain. Germline loops: CDR1 SGHTA, CDR2 FQGNSA. The CDR3 extends over 11 amino acids. The V and J ends lost 2 bases and 11 bases respectively, with 9 bases between them. Written as DNA, the CDR3 is TGTGCCAGCAGCTTACAAGTTGACGCTTTCTTT. This translates into CASSLQVDAFF.

This clonotype was found many times. The gene calls are TRBV7-9 and TRBJ1-2, with D possibly matching TRBD1 (6 bases). The CDR3 covers 13 residues. The V gene's germline CDR1 is SEHNR and CDR2 FQNEAQ (reference sequence). Trimming pared 5 bases from V and 8 bases from J, leaving 15 bases between. The DNA for the CDR3 is TGTGCCAGCAGCCTCCGGGACATCAAAGGCTACACCTTC. Protein: CASSLRDIKGYTF.

This clonotype has ten or more counts. J is TRBJ1-6 and V is TRBV2; D not resolved. Trimming cost V 4 bases and J 4 bases, with 11 bases left between them. The V gene's germline CDR1 is SNHLY and CDR2 FYNNEI. The CDR3 extends over 15 amino acids. CDR3 in amino acids: CASSAPAGYNSPLHF. In nucleotides, the CDR3 is TGTGCCAGCAGTGCTCCGGCTGGGTATAATTCACCCCTCCACTTT.

This clonotype was counted ten times or more. The chain links TRBV10-2 to TRBJ2-7; TRBD2 is a possible D gene (5 bases). Trimming removed 7 bases from V and 6 bases from J, with 10 bases in between. The germline V gene has CDR1 WSHSY and CDR2 SAAADI. The CDR3 loop spans 11 amino acids. CDR3 region: CASKAVGEQYF. Written as DNA, the CDR3 is TGCGCCAGCAAAGCGGTCGGCGAGCAGTACTTC.

The sample holds many counts of this clonotype. The V gene is TRBV11-3, the J gene TRBJ1-2, with 7 bases identical to TRBD1. The CDR3 is made up of 13 amino acids. Trimming removed 4 bases from V and 6 bases from J; junction bases left unmatched: 5. Germline V gives CDR1 SGHNT, CDR2 YENEEA. The CDR3 region is CASSSNRGHGYTF. CDR3 nucleotide sequence: TGTGCCAGCAGCTCCAACAGGGGCCATGGCTACACCTTC.

Ten or more counts support this clonotype. The chain combines TRBV5-6 with TRBJ2-3; maybe TRBD2 (6 bases). V was trimmed by 5 bases and J by 6 bases, leaving 13 bases between them. CDR3 length: 13 amino acids. CDR1 is SGHDT, CDR2 YYEEEE, per germline. The CDR3 DNA is TGTGCCAGCAGTTCAAGGCGGGGTGATACGCAGTATTTT. This gives the protein CASSSRRGDTQYF. Based on the CDR3 plus reference TRBV5-6 and TRBJ2-3, the full variable domain is DAGVTQSPTHLIKTRGQQVTLRCSPKSGHDTVSWYQQALGQGPQFIFQYYEEEERQRGNFPDRFSGHQFPNYSSELNVNALLLGDSALYLCASSSRRGDTQYFGPGTRLTVL.

This clonotype was recorded at least ten times. The gene calls are TRBV20-1 and TRBJ2-5; 7 positions agree with TRBD2. In germline, CDR1 is DFQATT, CDR2 SNEGSKA (reference sequence). The length of the CDR3 is 13 residues. Losses at the gene ends were 3 bases for V and 5 bases for J; bases not matched to a gene: 6. This CDR3 reads CSARIGRRETQYF. Written as DNA, the CDR3 is TGCAGTGCTAGGATCGGGAGGCGGGAGACCCAGTACTTC.